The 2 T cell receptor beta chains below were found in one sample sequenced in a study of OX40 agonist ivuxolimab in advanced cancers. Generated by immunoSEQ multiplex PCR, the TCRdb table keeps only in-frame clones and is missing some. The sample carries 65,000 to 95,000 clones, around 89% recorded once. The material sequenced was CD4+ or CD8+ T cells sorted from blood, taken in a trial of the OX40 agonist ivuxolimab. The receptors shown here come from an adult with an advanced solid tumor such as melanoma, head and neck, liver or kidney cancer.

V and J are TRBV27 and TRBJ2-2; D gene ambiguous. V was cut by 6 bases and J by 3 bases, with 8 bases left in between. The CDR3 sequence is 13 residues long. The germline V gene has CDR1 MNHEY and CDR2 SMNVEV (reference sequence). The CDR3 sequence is CASSPQYTGELFF. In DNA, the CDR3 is TGTGCCAGCAGCCCCCAATACACCGGGGAGCTGTTTTTT.

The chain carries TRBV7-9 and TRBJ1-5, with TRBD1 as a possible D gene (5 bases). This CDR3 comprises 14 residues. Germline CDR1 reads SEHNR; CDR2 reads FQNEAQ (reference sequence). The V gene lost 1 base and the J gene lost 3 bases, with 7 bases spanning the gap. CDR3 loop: CASSLGGNNQPQHF. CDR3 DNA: TGTGCCAGCAGCTTAGGGGGGAACAATCAGCCCCAGCATTTT.